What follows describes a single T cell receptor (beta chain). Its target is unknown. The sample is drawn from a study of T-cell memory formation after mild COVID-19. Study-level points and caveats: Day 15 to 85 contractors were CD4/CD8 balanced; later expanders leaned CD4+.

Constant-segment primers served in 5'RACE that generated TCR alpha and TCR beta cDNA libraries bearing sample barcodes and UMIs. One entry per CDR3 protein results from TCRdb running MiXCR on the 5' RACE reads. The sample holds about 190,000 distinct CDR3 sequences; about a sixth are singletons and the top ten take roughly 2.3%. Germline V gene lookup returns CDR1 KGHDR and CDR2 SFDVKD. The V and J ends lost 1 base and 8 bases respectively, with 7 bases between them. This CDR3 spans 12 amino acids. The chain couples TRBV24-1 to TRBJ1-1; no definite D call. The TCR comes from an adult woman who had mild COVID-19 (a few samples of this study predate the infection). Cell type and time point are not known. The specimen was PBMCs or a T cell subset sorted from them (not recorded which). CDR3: CATSDFGSEAFF. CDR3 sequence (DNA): TGTGCCACCAGTGATTTTGGGTCAGAAGCTTTCTTT.